The TCR beta chain described here comes from a study of T cell responses to AZD1222 COVID-19 vaccine. The CDR3 runs 13 residues. In germline, CDR1 is MNHNS, CDR2 SASEGT. V was clipped by 5 bases and J by 2 bases; unmatched bases: 3. Generated by immunoSEQ multiplex PCR, the TCRdb table keeps only in-frame clones and is missing some. Here the sample spans some 150,000 clones, 90% to 95% being singletons. A note on this clone: Its antigen is not known.

Findings of the study overall: It should be noted that donors were predominantly white British and more often female, and clonal diversity was possibly underestimated.

This TCR derives from an adult in good health. This sample comprised peripheral blood, obtained on day 0 of MenACWY control vaccination. V and J are TRBV6-1 and TRBJ2-7; 7 nucleotides align to TRBD1. In DNA, the CDR3 is TGTGCCAGCAGTCCCGGGACAGCCTACGAGCAGTACTTC. Protein product: CASSPGTAYEQYF.